This passage covers 31 T cell receptor beta chains from one sample sequenced in a study of neurological immune-mediated disorders. Time point defined: longitudinal time-point 1 (baseline). MiXCR was run by TCRdb on the 5' RACE reads, yielding one entry per CDR3 protein. The top ten hold 1.6% of the sample, which has about 49,000 distinct CDR3 sequences, about 9.1% seen once. Specimen: PBMCs. The receptors come from a woman aged 40 to 50 in good health.

This clonotype was counted many times. This rearrangement joins TRBV4-2 to TRBJ2-4; D is unclear. Germline CDR1 is LGHNA and CDR2 is YNFKEQ. Trimming left V 1 base short and J 8 bases short, with 3 bases between. The length of the CDR3 is 11 residues. The CDR3 nucleotides read TGTGCCAGCAGCCAAGCGGACATTCAGTACTTC. Translated: CASSQADIQYF.

This clonotype is deemed medium-sized (0.01 to 0.1%). V and J are TRBV7-8 and TRBJ1-3; TRBD1 agrees at 9 bases. The CDR3 totals 17 residues. CDR1 is SGHVS and CDR2 is FQNEAQ in the germline V gene. With 5 bases clipped from V and 0 bases from J, the junction kept 8 bases outside the gene matches. The CDR3 DNA is TGTGCCAGCAGCCCAGGGACAGGGATCTTCTCTGGAAACACCATATATTTT. It specifies CASSPGTGIFSGNTIYF.

This clonotype was recorded many times. The gene calls are TRBV9 and TRBJ2-7; 9 bases are a match to TRBD1. Germline trimming cut 0 bases from V and 2 bases from J; bases unmatched to any gene: 3. This CDR3 comprises 15 residues. Germline V gene data show CDR1 as SGDLS and CDR2 as YYNGEE. For the CDR3, the DNA is TGTGCCAGCAGCGTAGGGACAGGGGACACCTACGAGCAGTACTTC. Its protein product is CASSVGTGDTYEQYF. Variable domain in full (rest from reference TRBV9 and TRBJ2-7): DSGVTQTPKHLITATGQRVTLRCSPRSGDLSVYWYQQSLDQGLQFLIQYYNGEERAKGNILERFSAQQFPDLHSELNLSSLELGDSALYFCASSVGTGDTYEQYFGPGTRLTVT.

Ten or more counts support this clonotype. The gene calls are TRBV20-1 and TRBJ2-1, with 11 bases lining up with TRBD2. In germline, CDR1 is DFQATT, CDR2 SNEGSKA (reference sequence). Unmatched junction bases numbered 5, after V lost 3 bases and J lost 4 bases. The CDR3 has 15 residues. CDR3 sequence: CSASPSGGLYNEQFF. CDR3 nucleotides: TGCAGTGCTAGTCCTAGCGGGGGGCTATACAATGAGCAGTTCTTC.

This clonotype was observed at least ten times. The rearrangement links TRBV10-3 to TRBJ2-7; 11 positions agree with TRBD2. V dropped 6 bases and J dropped 5; count of bases not matched to a gene: 9. CDR3 size: 15 residues. Germline CDR1 ENHRY, CDR2 SYGVKD. The CDR3 protein is CAISSESSGRHEQYF. The CDR3 bases are TGTGCCATCAGCTCTGAGTCTAGCGGGAGGCACGAGCAGTACTTC.

The chain is built from TRBV12-3 or TRBV12-4 and TRBJ2-2; TRBD2 agrees at 7 bases. The CDR3 is 14 amino acids. Unmatched junction bases numbered 8, after V lost 9 bases and J lost 4 bases. CDR3 loop: CARNSGASTGELFF. The CDR3 DNA sequence: TGTGCCAGAAACAGCGGGGCGAGCACCGGGGAGCTGTTTTTT.

This clonotype was counted ten times or more. The chain recombines TRBV7-7 with TRBJ2-5, with 8 positions matching TRBD2. Looked up from germline, CDR1 is SSHAT and CDR2 is FNYEAQ (reference sequence). The length of the CDR3 is 15 residues. Trimming removed 0 bases from V and 4 bases from J; junction bases left unmatched: 4. The CDR3 bases are TGTGCCAGCAGCTTAGCGCAGCTAGCGGGAGAGACCCAGTACTTC. The encoded protein is CASSLAQLAGETQYF. Looking up the rest from reference TRBV7-7 and TRBJ2-5 gives the full variable domain: GAGVSQSPRYKVTKRGQDVTLRCDPISSHATLYWYQQALGQGPEFLTYFNYEAQPDKSGLPSDRFSAERPEGSISTLTIQRTEQRDSAMYRCASSLAQLAGETQYFGPGTRLLVL.

In its sample, this clonotype was seen many times. The chain is built from TRBV5-5 and TRBJ1-2; D is perhaps TRBD1 (5 bases). Germline CDR1 and CDR2: SGHKS and YYEKEE (reference sequence). Trimming removed 0 bases at V and 8 bases at J, with 17 bases between. The CDR3 has 15 amino acids. CDR3 region: CASSLAGAGLDGYTF. The CDR3 DNA follows: TGTGCCAGCAGCTTGGCCGGGGCAGGGCTGGACGGCTACACCTTC.

Many counts were recorded for this clonotype. V usage is TRBV7-2 and J usage is TRBJ1-4; 7 nucleotides agree with TRBD1. The V segment lost 6 bases and the J segment 9 bases; nucleotides outside the gene matches: 4. This CDR3 region has 12 residues. Germline-derived CDR1 and CDR2 are SGHTA and FQGNSA. CDR3 sequence reads: CASSEGQKKLFF. The CDR3 DNA is TGTGCCAGCAGTGAGGGACAGAAAAAACTGTTTTTT.

There are many counts of this clonotype. The chain recombines TRBV9 with TRBJ1-4, with TRBD1 matching 8 bases. After removal of 3 bases from V and 8 bases from J, the junction contained 9 bases not matched to a gene. Germline loops: CDR1 SGDLS, CDR2 YYNGEE. There are 15 residues in the CDR3. CDR3 nucleotide sequence: TGTGCCAGCAGCGCCACCGGGACAGGTACAGAAAAACTGTTTTTT. Its translation is CASSATGTGTEKLFF.

This clonotype was seen repeatedly, ten times or more. The V gene is TRBV20-1, the J gene TRBJ2-3; D possibly uses TRBD1 or TRBD2 (5 bases each). The V gene's germline CDR1 is DFQATT and CDR2 SNEGSKA (reference sequence). With 0 bases removed from V and 0 bases from J, the gap between germline ends came to 7 bases. This CDR3 has 14 amino acids. CDR3 DNA: TGCAGTGCTAGAGACAGGGAGAGCACAGATACGCAGTATTTT. Its protein is CSARDRESTDTQYF.

This chain connects TRBV7-2 to TRBJ2-5; no firm D call. Germline assignment: CDR1 SGHTA and CDR2 FQGNSA. V was trimmed by 1 base and J by 2 bases, leaving 8 bases between them. CDR3 length: 14 residues. The CDR3 DNA is TGTGCCAGCAGCTTAGGAGGTAAACAAGAGACCCAGTACTTC. Translated: CASSLGGKQETQYF.

Only a few counts were recorded for this clonotype. The CDR3 DNA is TGTGCCATCTGGGGTGGACTCAGGGCAGATACGCAGTATTTT. Amino acids: CAIWGGLRADTQYF. The chain carries TRBV10-3 and TRBJ2-3; D possibly matches TRBD1 or TRBD2 (5 bases each). The V gene's germline CDR1 is ENHRY and CDR2 SYGVKD. The CDR3 covers 14 residues. V lost 8 bases and J 4 bases, leaving 16 bases between the germline ends.

At least ten counts were recorded for this clonotype. At one boundary the junction diverges from the germline segment, which might be a read error. V and J are TRBV6-5 and TRBJ2-5, with D unclear. This CDR3 has 14 amino acids. Germline CDR1 and CDR2: MNHEY and SVGAGI. The CDR3 here is CASSQLRNQGTQYF. In DNA form, the CDR3 reads TGTGCCAGCAGTCAACTTCGGAACCAAGGGACCCAGTACTTC.

This clonotype was seen many times. The chain carries TRBV12-3 or TRBV12-4 and TRBJ1-2; TRBD1 aligns across 11 bases. Germline trimming cut 8 bases from V and 6 bases from J; bases unmatched to any gene: 8. The CDR3 covers 14 residues. The CDR3 DNA sequence: TGTGCCAGCCGGGGGACAGGGGGTATTAATGGCTACACCTTC. Protein product: CASRGTGGINGYTF.

This clonotype has ten or more counts. The V and J genes are TRBV3-1 and TRBJ2-7; the D gene is possibly TRBD2 (5 bases). The V gene lost 0 bases and the J gene lost 4 bases, with 13 bases spanning the gap. Germline V gives CDR1 LGHDT, CDR2 YNNKEL (reference sequence). This CDR3 comprises 15 residues. The CDR3 DNA reads as TGTGCCAGCAGCCAAGAGGGTATAGGACTGTACGAGCAGTACTTC. Translating it yields CASSQEGIGLYEQYF.

This clonotype came up many times. The chain couples TRBV12-3 or TRBV12-4 to TRBJ1-1; D not certain. V gave up 2 bases and J gave up 1 base, with 8 bases separating them. This CDR3 spans 14 amino acids. The CDR3 protein is CASSLRHANTEAFF. CDR3 DNA sequence: TGTGCCAGCAGTTTAAGACATGCGAACACTGAAGCTTTCTTT.

This clonotype was seen many times. The gene calls are TRBV6-2 or TRBV6-3 and TRBJ2-3; 10 nucleotides agree with TRBD2. Germline V gene sequence: CDR1 MNHEY, CDR2 SVGEGT. The J segment lost 6 bases and the V segment lost 6 bases, leaving 12 bases of the junction unmatched. This CDR3 comprises 16 residues. CDR3 DNA: TGTGCCAGCAGCGCCTGGACTAGCGGAGACCCGGATACGCAGTATTTT. This codes for CASSAWTSGDPDTQYF.

This clonotype was counted ten times or more. The chain joins TRBV9 to TRBJ1-2; D is ambiguous. The CDR3 has 12 residues. The germline V gene has CDR1 SGDLS and CDR2 YYNGEE. The V end was cut by 3 bases, the J end by 8 bases, with 11 bases between. The CDR3 here is CASSDWREGYTF. CDR3 sequence (DNA): TGTGCCAGCAGCGACTGGAGGGAAGGCTACACCTTC.

Ten or more counts support this clonotype. This sequence joins TRBV10-3 and TRBJ2-1, with 9 bases aligning to TRBD2. The trim removed 7 bases at V and 4 bases at J, leaving 5 bases unmatched. Germline CDR1 ENHRY, CDR2 SYGVKD. CDR3 size: 14 residues. In DNA form, the CDR3 reads TGTGCCATCAATCCTAGCGGGGATTACAATGAGCAGTTCTTC. Encoded protein: CAINPSGDYNEQFF.

This clonotype was observed many times. This sequence joins TRBV5-6 and TRBJ2-2; no reliable D call. V was clipped by 6 bases and J by 6 bases, with 9 bases between them. Germline V gene lookup returns CDR1 SGHDT and CDR2 YYEEEE. The CDR3 is made up of 12 amino acids. This CDR3 is CASTSGPGELFF. CDR3 nucleotides: TGTGCCAGCACCTCGGGTCCCGGGGAGCTGTTTTTT. Full variable domain (missing parts from reference TRBV5-6 and TRBJ2-2): DAGVTQSPTHLIKTRGQQVTLRCSPKSGHDTVSWYQQALGQGPQFIFQYYEEEERQRGNFPDRFSGHQFPNYSSELNVNALLLGDSALYLCASTSGPGELFFGEGSRLTVL.

This clonotype was picked up many times. V and J are TRBV20-1 and TRBJ2-5; D is perhaps TRBD1 (6 bases). The CDR3 sequence is 13 residues long. V was trimmed by 4 bases and J by 5 bases, leaving 14 bases between them. Germline lookup yields CDR1 DFQATT and CDR2 SNEGSKA (reference sequence). CDR3 in DNA: TGCAGTGCTACCGACAGGCCGGGGGAGACCCAGTACTTC. Translated, it gives CSATDRPGETQYF.

This clonotype came up many times. This chain connects TRBV7-2 to TRBJ1-4, with D perhaps TRBD1 (6 bases). The CDR3 covers 14 residues. The germline V gene encodes CDR1 SGHTA and CDR2 FQGNSA. Trimming pared 8 bases from V and 10 bases from J, leaving 20 bases between. CDR3 DNA sequence: TGTGCCAGCTCGTCAGGGGCAGGGCGAGCAAAACTGTTTTTT. The encoded protein is CASSSGAGRAKLFF.

This clonotype was seen repeatedly, ten times or more. One end of the junction varies from germline; a read error may be responsible. This sequence joins TRBV3-1 and TRBJ1-2; 8 nucleotides agree with TRBD1. Per germline, CDR1 LGHDT and CDR2 YNNKEL (reference sequence). The CDR3 is made up of 15 amino acids. This CDR3 reads CASRQEWQGADGYTF. The DNA of the CDR3 is TGTGCCAGCAGACAAGAGTGGCAGGGGGCTGATGGCTACACCTTC.

This clonotype was recorded at least ten times. The genes are TRBV6-5 and TRBJ2-1; no clear D gene. Between the trimmed V and J ends, which lost 0 bases and 7 bases, there was a span of 7 bases. The CDR3 runs to 13 residues. The V gene's germline CDR1 is MNHEY and CDR2 SVGAGI. CDR3 sequence (DNA): TGTGCCAGCAGTTACTCGTTCCGGAATGAGCAGTTCTTC. Its translation is CASSYSFRNEQFF.

This clonotype was seen many times. The CDR3 reads CASSFVEGNTIYF. The DNA for the CDR3 is TGTGCCAGCAGTTTTGTGGAGGGAAACACCATATATTTT. The chain joins TRBV5-5 to TRBJ1-3; D gene unclear. The CDR3 runs 13 residues. V gave up 5 bases and J gave up 4 bases, with 10 bases separating them. Germline-derived CDR1 and CDR2 are SGHKS and YYEKEE (reference sequence). The full variable domain, in which reference TRBV5-5 and TRBJ1-3 provide the parts outside the CDR3, is DAGVTQSPTHLIKTRGQQVTLRCSPISGHKSVSWYQQVLGQGPQFIFQYYEKEERGRGNFPDRFSARQFPNYSSELNVNALLLGDSALYLCASSFVEGNTIYFGEGSWLTVV.

This clonotype was seen ten or more times. The rearrangement uses TRBV10-3 and TRBJ1-6; 8 bases match TRBD1. V lost 6 bases and J lost 9; bases outside the gene matches: 13. There are 16 residues in the CDR3. Looked up from germline, CDR1 is ENHRY and CDR2 is SYGVKD. The DNA of the CDR3 is TGTGCCATCAGCGACCGGACAGGGAAAAGGAGTTCACCCCTCCACTTT. This gives the protein CAISDRTGKRSSPLHF.

At least ten counts were recorded for this clonotype. V usage is TRBV7-8 and J usage is TRBJ1-2, with D possibly matching TRBD1 (5 bases). With 1 base removed from V and 2 bases from J, the gap between germline ends came to 8 bases. This CDR3 contains 14 residues. Germline V gene data show CDR1 as SGHVS and CDR2 as FQNEAQ. The CDR3 coding sequence is TGTGCCAGCAGCTTAGTCGACAGAAACTATGGCTACACCTTC. This encodes CASSLVDRNYGYTF.

This clonotype was recorded many times. The chain carries TRBV24-1 and TRBJ2-6, with a weak D call TRBD1 (5 bases). V was pared by 0 bases and J by 1 base, with 15 bases between. The CDR3 extends over 19 amino acids. Germline loops: CDR1 KGHDR, CDR2 SFDVKD. The chain's CDR3 is CATSDLLQGRESGANVLTF. The CDR3 DNA reads as TGTGCCACCAGTGATTTGCTGCAGGGAAGGGAATCTGGGGCCAACGTCCTGACTTTC.

This clonotype occurred many times. The chain has TRBV27 and TRBJ1-1; no definite D call. This CDR3 is 15 amino acids long. V was pared by 0 bases and J by 1 base, with 9 bases between. Germline values: CDR1 MNHEY, CDR2 SMNVEV (reference sequence). CDR3 sequence reads: CASSLSRTANTEAFF. In DNA, the CDR3 is TGTGCCAGCAGTTTATCTCGGACCGCGAACACTGAAGCTTTCTTT.

This clonotype was detected ten times or more. The chain uses TRBV29-1 and TRBJ2-1; D ambiguous. This CDR3 is 12 amino acids long. The V end was cut by 0 bases, the J end by 7 bases, with 7 bases between. The germline gives CDR1 SQVTM, CDR2 ANQGSEA. CDR3 sequence reads: CSVEDLTNEQFF. DNA of the CDR3: TGCAGCGTTGAAGACCTAACTAATGAGCAGTTCTTC.